This passage covers 10 T cell receptor beta chains from one sample sequenced in a study of CD8 T cells in ankylosing spondylitis. Which antigens these TCRs recognize remains unknown. General observations from the study: Typical of ankylosing spondylitis blood, it appeared, was a TCR beta motif of fewer than 10 highly homologous variants.

TCRdb processed the 5' RACE reads anew with MiXCR; each CDR3 protein has one entry. Of a few hundred thousand distinct CDR3 sequences listed, 20% to 25% are singletons. Input material: blood, either unsorted or a sorted T cell fraction (not recorded which). These receptors all come from a male donor with ankylosing spondylitis.

This clonotype was counted between two and nine times. The chain links TRBV20-1 to TRBJ1-4; 8 bases line up with TRBD1. CDR1 is DFQATT, CDR2 SNEGSKA, per germline (reference sequence). The CDR3 runs to 14 residues. Germline trimming cut 4 bases from V and 8 bases from J; bases unmatched to any gene: 9. This CDR3 reads CSATRTGRPEKLFF. CDR3 DNA sequence: TGCAGTGCTACCCGGACAGGGAGACCCGAAAAACTGTTTTTT.

CDR3 region: CASSFQLAGVGEQFF. DNA of the CDR3: TGTGCCAGCAGCTTTCAACTAGCGGGAGTTGGGGAGCAGTTCTTC. The chain employs TRBV11-2 and TRBJ2-1, with 11 bases that match TRBD2. Germline-derived CDR1 and CDR2 are SGHAT and FQNNGV. Germline trimming cut 3 bases from V and 10 bases from J; bases unmatched to any gene: 8. CDR3 size: 15 residues.

At least ten counts were recorded for this clonotype. The chain couples TRBV29-1 to TRBJ2-2; D is unresolved. CDR3 length: 14 amino acids. Germline-derived CDR1 and CDR2 are SQVTM and ANQGSEA. Trimming took off 3 bases at V and 3 bases at J, with 11 bases between the two ends. This chain's CDR3 is CSVENRGYTGELFF. In DNA, the CDR3 is TGCAGCGTTGAGAATCGAGGTTACACCGGGGAGCTGTTTTTT.

The V gene is TRBV3-1, the J gene TRBJ2-3; 14 bases match TRBD2. Germline loops: CDR1 LGHDT, CDR2 YNNKEL (reference sequence). V was clipped by 4 bases and J by 4 bases; unmatched bases: 16. The CDR3 covers 20 residues. Written as DNA, the CDR3 is TGTGCCAGCAGCCTGACCGGGACTAGCGGGAGTGCGGGGGGGGCAGATACGCAGTATTTT. This sequence encodes CASSLTGTSGSAGGADTQYF.

The rearrangement uses TRBV19 and TRBJ2-1, with 12 bases that match TRBD2. Germline CDR1 and CDR2: LNHDA and SQIVND (reference sequence). V shed 3 bases and J 8 bases; nucleotides not matched to a gene: 8. CDR3 length: 16 amino acids. CDR3 DNA: TGTGCCAGTAGTATCGGTTCGGCTAGCGGGAGGGATGAGCAGTTCTTC. Protein product: CASSIGSASGRDEQFF.

This clonotype was observed a handful of times. The gene calls are TRBV5-1 and TRBJ1-4; D ambiguous. This CDR3 is built from 15 residues. From germline, CDR1 is SGHRS and CDR2 YFSETQ. V shed 0 bases and J shed 4 bases, with 10 bases lying between them. CDR3 DNA sequence: TGCGCCAGCAGCTTGGGTCCGGGTGATAATGAAAAACTGTTTTTT. Encoded protein: CASSLGPGDNEKLFF.

This clonotype has just a few counts. This chain links TRBV10-3 with TRBJ1-2; D unresolved. Germline V gene lookup returns CDR1 ENHRY and CDR2 SYGVKD. This CDR3 is built from 15 residues. V lost 3 bases, J lost 7 bases, and 18 bases lay in between. The CDR3 here is CAISERQAARGGYTF. DNA of the CDR3: TGTGCCATCAGTGAAAGGCAGGCGGCTCGGGGTGGCTACACCTTC.

This clonotype occurred many times. The chain uses TRBV12-3 or TRBV12-4 and TRBJ2-1; D is undetermined. Trimming shortened V by 3 bases and J by 13 bases, and 10 bases separated the two germline ends. The CDR3 is 11 residues long. The CDR3: CASSFRRGQFF. CDR3 DNA: TGTGCCAGCAGTTTTAGGAGAGGTCAGTTCTTC.

This clonotype came up a few times. The chain carries TRBV2 and TRBJ1-5; tentative D call: TRBD1 (5 bases). V lost 6 bases to trimming and J lost 5 bases, with 17 bases between them. Germline V CDR1 and CDR2: SNHLY, FYNNEI. The CDR3 covers 15 residues. The CDR3 region has the DNA TGTGCCAGCAGGGATTGGGGACCGTCAGATCAGCCCCAGCATTTT. Protein: CASRDWGPSDQPQHF.

This clonotype appeared a few times. The V call is TRBV29-1, the J call TRBJ2-7; D is unclear. The germline gives CDR1 SQVTM, CDR2 ANQGSEA. V lost 6 bases to trimming and J lost 0 bases, with 9 bases between them. The CDR3 sequence is 12 residues long. Here the CDR3 DNA reads TGCAGCGTAGTGACATTCTCCTACGAGCAGTACTTC. Its protein product is CSVVTFSYEQYF.